One sample yielded the 17 T cell receptor beta chains listed below, sequenced in a study of cytomegalovirus exposure and HLA in healthy donors. The PCR used 60 Vbeta and 13 Jbeta primers. Repertoires were generated with immunoSEQ multiplex PCR, while TCRdb's copy carries only in-frame clones and drops some. The sample consists of some 110,000 clones, roughly four fifths of them appearing once. Sequencing was carried out using PBMCs. The receptors here all came from a man in his fifties or sixties in good health and CMV-seronegative.

This clone was found a few times. The rearrangement uses TRBV5-6 and TRBJ1-2; D gene ambiguous. The CDR3 consists of 12 residues. The germline gives CDR1 SGHDT, CDR2 YYEEEE. Trimming stripped 0 bases from V and 8 bases from J, with 8 bases between. In DNA form, the CDR3 reads TGTGCCAGCAGCTTGGGTAGCGACGGCTACACCTTC. Protein product: CASSLGSDGYTF.

The count of this clone is one. This chain connects TRBV28 to TRBJ2-6, with TRBD1 identical over 7 bases. Germline V lookup: CDR1 MDHEN, CDR2 SYDVKM. J lost 1 base, V lost 3 bases, and 3 bases had no gene match. The CDR3 sequence is 16 residues long. The CDR3 DNA reads TGTGCCAGCAGTTTCCTCAGGGGGTCTGGGGCCAACGTCCTGACTTTC. Protein: CASSFLRGSGANVLTF. Full variable domain (remainder filled in from reference TRBV28 and TRBJ2-6): DVKVTQSSRYLVKRTGEKVFLECVQDMDHENMFWYRQDPGLGLRLIYFSYDVKMKEKGDIPEGYSVSREKKERFSLILESASTNQTSMYLCASSFLRGSGANVLTFGAGSRLTVL.

The rearrangement links TRBV5-6 to TRBJ2-5; 10 nucleotides agree with TRBD2. The CDR3 spans 16 residues. V dropped 0 bases and J dropped 4; count of bases not matched to a gene: 6. The germline CDR1 and CDR2 sequences are SGHDT and YYEEEE. CDR3 residues: CASSLGLAGAGETQYF. CDR3 sequence (DNA): TGTGCCAGCAGCTTGGGCCTAGCGGGGGCCGGAGAGACCCAGTACTTC.

The genes are TRBV4-1 and TRBJ1-1; TRBD1 agrees at 8 bases. Germline CDR1 is MGHRA and CDR2 is YSYEKL. The junction had 6 bases not matched to a gene; V was cut back by 0 bases and J by 0 bases. The CDR3 runs to 17 residues. The CDR3 here is CASSQDRDRSLNTEAFF. In DNA, the CDR3 is TGCGCCAGCAGCCAAGATCGGGACAGGTCCTTGAACACTGAAGCTTTCTTT.

This chain links TRBV5-1 with TRBJ1-2, with D unclear. CDR3 size: 13 residues. V lost 0 bases, J lost 5 bases, and 8 bases lay in between. Germline CDR1 and CDR2: SGHRS and YFSETQ. The CDR3, as DNA: TGCGCCAGCAGCTTGGCCACAGATTATGGCTACACCTTC. It translates to CASSLATDYGYTF.

This chain's CDR3 is CASSLRGMAEAFF. For the CDR3, the DNA is TGTGCCAGCAGCCTCCGCGGTATGGCTGAAGCTTTCTTT. The chain couples TRBV4-2 to TRBJ1-1; D is uncertain. With 4 bases removed from V and 6 bases from J, the gap between germline ends came to 12 bases. From germline, CDR1 is LGHNA and CDR2 YNFKEQ. CDR3 length equals 13 residues.

The rearrangement joins TRBV4-2 to TRBJ1-6; a weak D match, TRBD1 (5 bases). The CDR3 has 17 residues. V lost 3 bases and J 6 bases, leaving 18 bases between the germline ends. Germline V gene lookup returns CDR1 LGHNA and CDR2 YNFKEQ. This CDR3 reads CASSHRQGVMGNSPLHF. The CDR3 region has the DNA TGTGCCAGCAGCCATCGGCAGGGTGTAATGGGTAATTCACCCCTCCACTTT.

The V call is TRBV2, the J call TRBJ1-2, with D tentatively TRBD1 (6 bases). V was trimmed by 5 bases and J by 4 bases, leaving 14 bases between them. CDR3 size: 14 residues. Per the germline V gene, CDR1 is SNHLY and CDR2 is FYNNEI. In DNA form, the CDR3 reads TGTGCCAGCAGTCCCCGACAGGATTCCTATGGCTACACCTTC. Translation: CASSPRQDSYGYTF.

A note on this clone: Other DNA sequences in the same sample also yield this CDR3. The V gene is TRBV19, the J gene TRBJ1-5; maybe TRBD1 (6 bases). Germline V gene data show CDR1 as LNHDA and CDR2 as SQIVND (reference sequence). There are 13 residues in the CDR3. V was trimmed by 6 bases and J by 11 bases, leaving 17 bases between them. CDR3 protein: CASSLLEGETQHF. The DNA of the CDR3 is TGTGCCAGTAGCCTCCTCGAGGGGGAAACCCAGCATTTT.

V is TRBV4-2 and J is TRBJ1-2; 8 nucleotides match TRBD1. This CDR3 contains 18 residues. Germline V gene data show CDR1 as LGHNA and CDR2 as YNFKEQ. V dropped 2 bases and J dropped 0; count of bases not matched to a gene: 11. CDR3 nucleotide sequence: TGTGCCAGCAGCCAATCGGCCGGGACAGGCATAGCTAACTATGGCTACACCTTC. Residues: CASSQSAGTGIANYGYTF.

The chain recombines TRBV5-6 with TRBJ1-5; possible D gene TRBD1, 6 bases. The CDR3 runs 16 residues. Germline values: CDR1 SGHDT, CDR2 YYEEEE. Deletions cut 5 bases from V and 5 bases from J, with 20 bases between. CDR3 DNA sequence: TGTGCCAGCAGTCGAGGGACATCTCGCCAAGATCAGCCCCAGCATTTT. This codes for CASSRGTSRQDQPQHF.

Note on this clone: The sample holds other DNA sequences that translate to the same CDR3. The chain has TRBV9 and TRBJ2-3; no reliable D call. Germline V gene data show CDR1 as SGDLS and CDR2 as YYNGEE. V was cut by 0 bases and J by 3 bases, with 2 bases left in between. CDR3 length: 12 amino acids. The chain's CDR3 is CASSVATDTQYF. In nucleotides, the CDR3 is TGTGCCAGCAGCGTAGCAACAGATACGCAGTATTTT.

The V gene is TRBV11-2, the J gene TRBJ1-6, with D possibly TRBD1 on 5 matching bases. V was pared by 2 bases and J by 8 bases, with 10 bases between. The germline CDR1 and CDR2 sequences are SGHAT and FQNNGV. The CDR3 contains 14 residues. CDR3 protein: CASSLQGRDSPLHF. CDR3 nucleotides: TGTGCCAGCAGCTTACAGGGAAGGGATTCACCCCTCCACTTT.

The rearrangement uses TRBV5-6 and TRBJ2-1; TRBD2 agrees at 8 bases. Germline V gene sequence: CDR1 SGHDT, CDR2 YYEEEE. This CDR3 contains 16 residues. V was pared by 4 bases and J by 9 bases, with 15 bases of the junction left unmatched. The CDR3: CASSPATGGRNTEQFF. CDR3 DNA: TGTGCCAGCAGCCCCGCCACGGGGGGGCGTAATACTGAGCAGTTCTTC.

This chain joins TRBV9 and TRBJ2-3; 7 bases fit TRBD2. Germline V gene sequence: CDR1 SGDLS, CDR2 YYNGEE. V shed 0 bases, J shed 2 bases, and the junction held 3 bases outside the gene matches. The CDR3 extends over 15 amino acids. The CDR3 reads CASSVERGDTDTQYF. DNA of the CDR3: TGTGCCAGCAGCGTAGAACGGGGGGACACAGATACGCAGTATTTT.

The rearrangement uses TRBV7-3 and TRBJ2-1; TRBD2 matches at 14 bases. This CDR3 spans 14 amino acids. V dropped 2 bases and J dropped 13; count of bases not matched to a gene: 4. Germline-derived CDR1 and CDR2 are SGHTA and FQGTGA. In DNA form, the CDR3 reads TGTGCCAGCAGCTTACGGGGACTAGCGGGGGCACAGTTCTTC. Translation: CASSLRGLAGAQFF.

V gene TRBV5-6 combines with J gene TRBJ2-5; the match to TRBD2 covers 8 bases. The CDR3 consists of 17 residues. From germline, CDR1 is SGHDT and CDR2 YYEEEE. V trimming: 2 bases; J trimming: 2 bases; junction bases outside the gene matches: 11. The CDR3 DNA reads as TGTGCCAGCAGCTTTGCGGGGGGTGGGCCGCGGCAAGAGACCCAGTACTTC. It yields the protein CASSFAGGGPRQETQYF.